This T cell receptor beta chain emerged from a study of blood T cell repertoires in COVID-19. About the research overall: Material from acute and convalescent COVID-19 was sourced from the United States, Italy and Spain. T cells, B-cell-depleted T cells, or PBMCs supplied cDNA or gDNA.

Original analysis: From reference gene primer amplification, estimates of nucleated cell counts were derived. Measured with immunoSEQ multiplex PCR; TCRdb has only the in-frame clones, and not every one. The V and J calls and clone size were taken over from that table, and D and trimming were inferred from the DNA. The top ten hold about 0.91% of the sample, which has approximately 200,000 clones, 80% to 90% seen once. The germline gives CDR1 LGHNT, CDR2 FRNRAP. This CDR3 has 12 residues. The V and J ends lost 7 bases and 4 bases respectively, with 8 bases between them. This TCR came from a man between 40 and 49 years old with acute or convalescent COVID-19. J is TRBJ1-3 and V is TRBV12-5; D remains ambiguous. Sequenced input: peripheral blood. Here the CDR3 DNA reads TGTGCTAGTGCCCCAGAAGGAAACACCATATATTTT. This sequence encodes CASAPEGNTIYF.